This entry lists 30 T cell receptor beta chains sequenced from one sample in a study of T cells in Graves' hyperthyroidism and ophthalmopathy (dated by TCRdb to between 2019 and 2020). The library was produced with multiplex PCR. Sequencer: Illumina HiSeq 2000. The TCR beta CDR3 regions were amplified from RNA transcripts. For the first round of RT-PCR on the TCR CDR3, the HTBI primer set was used together with the Qiagen OneStep RT-PCR kit. TCRdb took the public reads, trimmed them with fastp at Q25, ran MiXCR for clone calling and kept in-frame beta chains. Every CDR3 protein is listed once, alongside the most common genes and DNA of its rows. The sample table lists approximately 630,000 distinct CDR3 sequences, about 16% of them with a count of one. The ten top clones hold 3% to 4.5% of the sample. The sequencing input was blood. The source is a woman aged 25 to 45 with Graves' hyperthyroidism.

This clonotype was picked up a small number of times. This chain joins TRBV5-1 and TRBJ1-1; a weak D match, TRBD1 (5 bases). CDR3 length equals 14 residues. The V end lost 7 bases, the J end lost 3 bases, and 16 bases lay between the germline ends. The V gene's germline CDR1 is SGHRS and CDR2 YFSETQ. CDR3: CASSRGFGDTEAFF. DNA for the CDR3: TGCGCCAGCTCCCGGGGCTTCGGGGACACTGAAGCTTTCTTT.

Ten or more counts support this clonotype. The chain couples TRBV7-3 to TRBJ2-1; 11 bases map to TRBD2. The germline V gene has CDR1 SGHTA and CDR2 FQGTGA. The CDR3 length is 15 residues. Trimming removed 1 base from V and 7 bases from J; junction bases left unmatched: 3. The CDR3 sequence is CASSLILAGVNEQFF. DNA for the CDR3: TGTGCCAGCAGCTTAATACTAGCGGGAGTGAATGAGCAGTTCTTC. The full variable domain, with the rest looked up from reference TRBV7-3 and TRBJ2-1, is GAGVSQTPSNKVTEKGKYVELRCDPISGHTALYWYRQSLGQGPEFLIYFQGTGAADDSGLPNDRFFAVRPEGSVSTLKIQRTERGDSAVYLCASSLILAGVNEQFFGPGTRLTVL.

There are a few counts of this clonotype. The chain is built from TRBV28 and TRBJ2-4; possible D gene TRBD2, 5 bases. Germline CDR1 and CDR2: MDHEN and SYDVKM. V lost 3 bases to trimming and J lost 7 bases, with 13 bases between them. This CDR3 comprises 14 residues. The CDR3 nucleotides are TGTGCCAGCAGTTTCTTGGGCCGAGGGAACATTCAGTACTTC. Translated, it gives CASSFLGRGNIQYF.

To note about this clonotype: Since a much larger clone is just one base distant, this may be a read error. The chain combines TRBV6-2 or TRBV6-3 with TRBJ2-1, with D hard to call. The CDR3 is made up of 14 amino acids. V lost 5 bases to trimming and J lost 8 bases, with 16 bases between them. CDR1 is MNHEY and CDR2 is SVGEGT in the germline V gene. In nucleotides, the CDR3 is TGTGCCAGCAGTAAAGTGGGATTGGTACATGAGCAGTTCTTC. Amino acids: CASSKVGLVHEQFF.

This clonotype was observed at least ten times. The rearrangement joins TRBV2 to TRBJ2-7; a possible D gene is TRBD1 (6 bases). Deletions cut 0 bases from V and 4 bases from J, with 16 bases between. The CDR3 loop spans 16 amino acids. CDR1 is SNHLY, CDR2 FYNNEI, per germline. The CDR3 reads CASSEAPSSGVYEQYF. The DNA for the CDR3 is TGTGCCAGCAGTGAAGCGCCCTCTTCAGGGGTTTACGAGCAGTACTTC.

This clonotype has at least ten counts. This sequence joins TRBV5-1 and TRBJ2-3, with D unclear. Germline CDR1 reads SGHRS; CDR2 reads YFSETQ. This CDR3 is built from 13 residues. Deletions cut 4 bases from V and 1 base from J, with 7 bases between. Here the CDR3 DNA reads TGCGCCAGCAGCACCCTCGGCACAGATACGCAGTATTTT. It specifies CASSTLGTDTQYF.

Remarks on this clonotype: A much bigger clone sits one base away, suggesting this may be a read error. This chain links TRBV7-8 with TRBJ1-1; TRBD1 is a possible D gene (6 bases). The CDR3 covers 15 residues. Germline CDR1 is SGHVS and CDR2 is FQNEAQ. Written as DNA, the CDR3 is TGTGCCAGCAGTTTATACCGACTTAGGGGGACTGGAGCTTTCTTT. Translating it yields CASSLYRLRGTGAFF.

This clonotype has just a few counts. The chain links TRBV19 to TRBJ1-4; no clear D gene. Germline CDR1 LNHDA, CDR2 SQIVND (reference sequence). This CDR3 has 12 residues. The germline V and J ends were trimmed by 5 bases and 5 bases, with 6 bases remaining between them. The CDR3 DNA follows: TGTGCCAGTAGTGGAGAAAATGAAAAACTGTTTTTT. Protein sequence: CASSGENEKLFF. Looking up the rest from reference TRBV19 and TRBJ1-4 gives the full variable domain: DGGITQSPKYLFRKEGQNVTLSCEQNLNHDAMYWYRQDPGQGLRLIYYSQIVNDFQKGDIAEGYSVSREKKESFPLTVTSAQKNPTAFYLCASSGENEKLFFGSGTQLSVL.

On this clonotype itself: Possible read error: a much larger clone is one base away. The chain joins TRBV9 to TRBJ2-1; no firm D call. CDR3 size: 12 residues. Trimming stripped 0 bases from V and 5 bases from J, with 3 bases between. CDR1 is SGDLS, CDR2 YYNGEE, per germline. The CDR3 sequence: CASSVDHNEQFF. CDR3 DNA sequence: TGTGCCAGCAGCGTAGACCACAATGAGCAGTTCTTC.

V usage is TRBV28 and J usage is TRBJ2-3, with a weak D call TRBD2 (6 bases). This CDR3 spans 14 amino acids. V shed 3 bases and J shed 2 bases, with 9 bases lying between them. Germline loops: CDR1 MDHEN, CDR2 SYDVKM. This CDR3 reads CASSLGLFTDTQYF. The CDR3, as DNA: TGTGCCAGCAGTTTGGGACTCTTCACAGATACGCAGTATTTT.

This clonotype occurred a few times. DNA for the CDR3: TGTGCCAGCAGCCCCCTAAACAGGAACACTGAAGCTTTCTTT. Translation: CASSPLNRNTEAFF. The V gene is TRBV27, the J gene TRBJ1-1, with D uncertain. V gave up 6 bases and J gave up 1 base, with 12 bases separating them. The germline gives CDR1 MNHEY, CDR2 SMNVEV (reference sequence). The CDR3 runs 14 residues.

The V and J genes are TRBV19 and TRBJ2-6; a possible D gene is TRBD2 (6 bases). V was cut by 6 bases and J by 0 bases, with 18 bases left in between. Per the germline V gene, CDR1 is LNHDA and CDR2 is SQIVND (reference sequence). The CDR3 runs to 18 residues. CDR3 in DNA: TGTGCCAGTAGACTAGCCCGACAGAAAACCTCTGGGGCCAACGTCCTGACTTTC. Encoded protein: CASRLARQKTSGANVLTF.

This clonotype was seen ten or more times. The chain links TRBV7-6 to TRBJ2-3; 12 positions agree with TRBD2. The CDR3 consists of 15 residues. CDR1 is SGHVS and CDR2 is FNYEAQ in the germline V gene. Trimming took 8 bases from V and 6 from J; bases not matched to a gene: 9. CDR3 protein: CASQMTSGSRDTQYF. In nucleotides, the CDR3 is TGTGCCAGCCAGATGACTAGCGGGAGTAGGGATACGCAGTATTTT.

This clonotype was counted at least ten times. The V call is TRBV12-3 or TRBV12-4, the J call TRBJ1-5, with D maybe TRBD1 (5 bases). This CDR3 is 15 amino acids long. Trimming left V 3 bases short and J 2 bases short, with 11 bases between. The CDR3 DNA reads TGTGCCAGCAGTTTTTCTTTCAGGGGCAATCAGCCCCAGCATTTT. It encodes CASSFSFRGNQPQHF.

In this sample, this clonotype turned up a few times. V gene TRBV6-1 combines with J gene TRBJ1-1, with 8 bases matching TRBD1. Germline values: CDR1 MNHNS, CDR2 SASEGT. J gave up 7 bases and V 6 bases, and 10 bases lay outside the gene matches. This CDR3 has 14 residues. The CDR3 DNA reads as TGTGCCAGCAGCTTCGACAGGGGTTATGGTGAAGCTTTCTTT. Residues: CASSFDRGYGEAFF.

This clonotype was counted at least ten times. The chain joins TRBV5-1 to TRBJ2-3; D ambiguous. Per germline, CDR1 SGHRS and CDR2 YFSETQ. The V and J ends lost 6 bases and 4 bases respectively, with 6 bases between them. This CDR3 comprises 11 residues. The CDR3 nucleotides read TGCGCCAGCAAAGATCCAGATACGCAGTATTTT. Protein: CASKDPDTQYF.

This clonotype was recorded at least ten times. The genes are TRBV29-1 and TRBJ2-7; 11 nucleotides match TRBD1. The CDR3 loop spans 13 amino acids. V was pared by 6 bases and J by 4 bases, with 5 bases of the junction left unmatched. Germline V gene sequence: CDR1 SQVTM, CDR2 ANQGSEA. Here the CDR3 DNA reads TGCAGCGTCATCCGGGACAGGGGGTACGAGCAGTACTTC. Translation gives CSVIRDRGYEQYF.

This clonotype was detected only a few times. The V and J genes are TRBV18 and TRBJ2-6; no reliable D call. V was shortened by 3 bases and J by 0 bases, with 9 bases between the two germline ends. CDR3 length: 16 amino acids. CDR1 is KGHSH, CDR2 LQKENI, per germline. The CDR3 sequence is CASSPDLYSGANVLTF. The CDR3 DNA reads TGTGCCAGCTCACCGGATTTATACTCTGGGGCCAACGTCCTGACTTTC.

The chain recombines TRBV25-1 with TRBJ2-1; tentatively, D is TRBD2 (6 bases). The CDR3 totals 17 residues. Germline V gives CDR1 MGHDK, CDR2 SYGVNS. The V gene lost 6 bases and the J gene lost 2 bases, with 20 bases spanning the gap. The CDR3: CASRQKPGLDPYNEQFF. CDR3 nucleotide sequence: TGTGCCAGCAGACAGAAACCGGGACTTGACCCCTACAATGAGCAGTTCTTC.

In its sample, this clonotype was seen a few times. The chain uses TRBV27 and TRBJ1-6, with 10 nucleotides matching TRBD1. V gave up 1 base and J gave up 5 bases; unmatched junction bases: 2. The CDR3 runs to 16 residues. Germline CDR1 and CDR2: MNHEY and SMNVEV (reference sequence). CDR3 residues: CASSLWGTGDNSPLHF. CDR3 coding DNA: TGTGCCAGCAGTTTATGGGGGACAGGGGATAATTCACCCCTCCACTTT.

This clonotype has only a few counts. This chain connects TRBV7-3 to TRBJ2-1, with 9 bases lining up with TRBD2. V was clipped by 4 bases and J by 5 bases; unmatched bases: 3. CDR3 length: 14 residues. Per germline, CDR1 SGHTA and CDR2 FQGTGA. The CDR3: CASSSSGTDNEQFF. Here the CDR3 DNA reads TGTGCCAGCAGCTCTAGCGGGACCGACAATGAGCAGTTCTTC.

This clonotype turned up a few times. The chain employs TRBV19 and TRBJ2-7, with 7 bases that match TRBD1. CDR1 and CDR2 (germline): LNHDA, SQIVND (reference sequence). CDR3 length: 13 residues. V trimming: 5 bases; J trimming: 7 bases; junction bases outside the gene matches: 8. The DNA for the CDR3 is TGTGCCAGTAGTCCATCCCAGGGGGTTGAGCAGTACTTC. It specifies CASSPSQGVEQYF.

The sample holds one count of this clonotype. This chain uses TRBV7-9 with TRBJ1-5; no firm D call. Trimming took off 7 bases at V and 5 bases at J, with 6 bases between the two ends. This CDR3 has 11 amino acids. Germline CDR1 is SEHNR and CDR2 is FQNEAQ (reference sequence). The chain's CDR3 is CASNLDQPQHF. In nucleotides, the CDR3 is TGTGCCAGCAACTTGGATCAGCCCCAGCATTTT.

This clonotype was observed many times. The gene calls are TRBV11-1 and TRBJ2-5; TRBD2 might be the D (5 bases). CDR1 SGHAT and CDR2 FQDESV come from the germline V gene (reference sequence). V was pared by 8 bases and J by 5 bases, with 15 bases between. The CDR3 runs to 13 residues. DNA for the CDR3: TGTGCCAGCTCCCAAGGAGGTTTGGAGACCCAGTACTTC. This translates into CASSQGGLETQYF.

V usage is TRBV27 and J usage is TRBJ2-3, with 10 bases aligning to TRBD2. With V trimmed by 7 bases and J by 4 bases, 8 bases remained unmatched. The germline V gene encodes CDR1 MNHEY and CDR2 SMNVEV (reference sequence). The CDR3 length is 15 residues. The CDR3 reads CASKRGGAEADTQYF. CDR3 coding DNA: TGTGCCAGCAAGCGGGGGGGGGCGGAGGCAGATACGCAGTATTTT.

V is TRBV24-1 and J is TRBJ1-5, with D perhaps matching TRBD1 (6 bases). Between the trimmed V and J ends, which lost 3 bases and 5 bases, there was a span of 13 bases. The CDR3 sequence is 15 residues long. CDR1 KGHDR and CDR2 SFDVKD come from the germline V gene. CDR3 in DNA: TGTGCCACCAGTGATACCAGGGGCTATGATCAGCCCCAGCATTTT. Its protein is CATSDTRGYDQPQHF.

The chain has TRBV4-2 and TRBJ1-4; D remains ambiguous. Germline V lookup: CDR1 LGHNA, CDR2 YNFKEQ. CDR3 length: 16 amino acids. Trimming stripped 1 base from V and 4 bases from J, with 13 bases between. The CDR3 nucleotides read TGTGCCAGCAGCCAAGGAGGAGCAAGGGTTAATGAAAAACTGTTTTTT. This translates into CASSQGGARVNEKLFF.

CDR3 nucleotides: TGCGCCAGCAGCCCTGCGGGACAGGGGGAAAAATGGACTGAAGCTTTCTTT. This sequence encodes CASSPAGQGEKWTEAFF. The gene calls are TRBV4-1 and TRBJ1-1; 11 bases match TRBD1. This CDR3 has 17 amino acids. The V gene end was trimmed by 4 bases and the J gene end by 5 bases; junction bases not matched to a gene: 12. Germline CDR1 is MGHRA and CDR2 is YSYEKL.

This clonotype was found many times. The chain combines TRBV5-1 with TRBJ2-3; D is ambiguous. The CDR3 runs 14 residues. CDR1 and CDR2 from the germline V gene are SGHRS and YFSETQ. V was clipped by 6 bases and J by 2 bases, with 13 bases between them. The CDR3 reads CASTHQILTDTQYF. In DNA, the CDR3 is TGCGCCAGCACACACCAGATCCTCACAGATACGCAGTATTTT.

This rearrangement joins TRBV7-3 to TRBJ2-2, with a tentative D call TRBD1 (5 bases). Germline lookup yields CDR1 SGHTA and CDR2 FQGTGA. The germline V and J ends were trimmed by 6 bases and 3 bases, with 14 bases remaining between them. The CDR3 is made up of 15 amino acids. CDR3 residues: CASRPGAFYTGELFF. The CDR3 nucleotides are TGTGCCAGCAGGCCTGGGGCATTCTACACCGGGGAGCTGTTTTTT.